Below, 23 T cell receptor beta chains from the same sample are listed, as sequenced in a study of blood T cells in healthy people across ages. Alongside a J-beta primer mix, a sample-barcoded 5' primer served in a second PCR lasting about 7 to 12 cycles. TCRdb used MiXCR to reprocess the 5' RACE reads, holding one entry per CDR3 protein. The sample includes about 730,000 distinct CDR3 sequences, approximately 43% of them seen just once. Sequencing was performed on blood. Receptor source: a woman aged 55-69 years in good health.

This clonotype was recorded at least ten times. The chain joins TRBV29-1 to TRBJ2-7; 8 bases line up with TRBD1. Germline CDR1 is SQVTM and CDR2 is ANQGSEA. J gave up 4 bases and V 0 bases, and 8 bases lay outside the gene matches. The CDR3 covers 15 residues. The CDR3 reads CSVEEGNRGWYEQYF. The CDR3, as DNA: TGCAGCGTTGAAGAGGGGAACAGGGGGTGGTACGAGCAGTACTTC.

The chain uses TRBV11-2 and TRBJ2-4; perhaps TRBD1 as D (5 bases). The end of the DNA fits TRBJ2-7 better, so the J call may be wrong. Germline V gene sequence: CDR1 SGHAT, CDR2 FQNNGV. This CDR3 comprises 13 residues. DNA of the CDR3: TGTGCCAGCAGGTCCGGCAGGGCCTACGAGCAGTACTTC. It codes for CASRSGRAYEQYF.

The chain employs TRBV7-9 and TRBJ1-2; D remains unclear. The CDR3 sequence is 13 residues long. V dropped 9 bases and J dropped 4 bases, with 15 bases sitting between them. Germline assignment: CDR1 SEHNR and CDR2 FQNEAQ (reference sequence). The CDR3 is CASQRSPFYGYTF. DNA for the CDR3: TGTGCCAGTCAGCGGTCGCCCTTCTATGGCTACACCTTC.

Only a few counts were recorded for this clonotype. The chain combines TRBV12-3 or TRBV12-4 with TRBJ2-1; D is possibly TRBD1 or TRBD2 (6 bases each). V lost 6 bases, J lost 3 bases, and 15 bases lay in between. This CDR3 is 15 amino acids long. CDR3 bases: TGTGCCAGCAGGGAGGGGGGACCCCTCTACAATGAGCAGTTCTTC. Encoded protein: CASREGGPLYNEQFF.

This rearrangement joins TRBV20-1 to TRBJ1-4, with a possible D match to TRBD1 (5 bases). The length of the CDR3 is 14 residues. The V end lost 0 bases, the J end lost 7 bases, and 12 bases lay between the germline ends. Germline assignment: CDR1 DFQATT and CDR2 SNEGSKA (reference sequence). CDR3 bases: TGCAGTGCTAGAGATCCAGGGTTATCTGAAAAACTGTTTTTT. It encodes CSARDPGLSEKLFF.

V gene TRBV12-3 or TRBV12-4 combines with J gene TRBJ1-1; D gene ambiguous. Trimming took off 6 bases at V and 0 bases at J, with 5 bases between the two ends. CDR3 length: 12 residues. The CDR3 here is CASSLLNTEAFF. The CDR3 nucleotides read TGTGCCAGCAGCTTATTGAACACTGAAGCTTTCTTT.

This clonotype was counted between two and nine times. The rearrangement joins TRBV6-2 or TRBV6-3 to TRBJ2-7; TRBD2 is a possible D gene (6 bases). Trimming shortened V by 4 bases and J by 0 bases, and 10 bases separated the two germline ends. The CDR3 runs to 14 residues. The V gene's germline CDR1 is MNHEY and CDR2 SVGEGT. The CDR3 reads CASSLAETSYEQYF. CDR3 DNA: TGTGCCAGCAGTTTAGCGGAAACCTCCTACGAGCAGTACTTC.

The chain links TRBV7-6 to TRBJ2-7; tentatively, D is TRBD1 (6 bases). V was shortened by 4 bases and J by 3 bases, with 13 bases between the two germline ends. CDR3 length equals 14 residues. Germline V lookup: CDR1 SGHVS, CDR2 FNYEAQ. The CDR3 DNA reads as TGTGCCAGCAGCTATCAGCCGGACAGCTACGAGCAGTACTTC. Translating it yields CASSYQPDSYEQYF. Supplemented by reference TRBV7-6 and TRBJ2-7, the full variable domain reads GAGVSQSPRYKVTKRGQDVALRCDPISGHVSLYWYRQALGQGPEFLTYFNYEAQQDKSGLPNDRFSAERPEGSISTLTIQRTEQRDSAMYRCASSYQPDSYEQYFGPGTRLTVT.

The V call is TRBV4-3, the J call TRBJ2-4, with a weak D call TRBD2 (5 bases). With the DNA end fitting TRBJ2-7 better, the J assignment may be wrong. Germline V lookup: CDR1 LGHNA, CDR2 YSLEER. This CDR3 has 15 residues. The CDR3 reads CASSQDQLAAYEQYF. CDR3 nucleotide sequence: TGCGCCAGCAGCCAAGATCAGCTAGCAGCCTACGAGCAGTACTTC.

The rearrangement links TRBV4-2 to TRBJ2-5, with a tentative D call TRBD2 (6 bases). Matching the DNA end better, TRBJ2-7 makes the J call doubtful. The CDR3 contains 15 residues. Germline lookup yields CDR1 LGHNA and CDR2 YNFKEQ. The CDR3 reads CASSQRALGGYEQYF. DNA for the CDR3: TGTGCCAGCAGCCAAAGAGCCCTCGGGGGTTACGAGCAGTACTTC.

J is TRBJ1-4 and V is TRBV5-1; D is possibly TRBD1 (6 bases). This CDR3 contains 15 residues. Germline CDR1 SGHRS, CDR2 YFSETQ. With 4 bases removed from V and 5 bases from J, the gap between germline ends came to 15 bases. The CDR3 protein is CASSPVGAFNEKLFF. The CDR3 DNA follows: TGCGCCAGCAGCCCAGTGGGGGCCTTCAATGAAAAACTGTTTTTT.

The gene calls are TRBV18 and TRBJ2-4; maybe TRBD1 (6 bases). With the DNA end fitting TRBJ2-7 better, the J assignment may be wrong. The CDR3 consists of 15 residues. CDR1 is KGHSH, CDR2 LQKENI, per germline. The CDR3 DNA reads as TGTGCCAGCTCATTTACGGAACAGGGCCTCTACGAGCAGTACTTC. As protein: CASSFTEQGLYEQYF.

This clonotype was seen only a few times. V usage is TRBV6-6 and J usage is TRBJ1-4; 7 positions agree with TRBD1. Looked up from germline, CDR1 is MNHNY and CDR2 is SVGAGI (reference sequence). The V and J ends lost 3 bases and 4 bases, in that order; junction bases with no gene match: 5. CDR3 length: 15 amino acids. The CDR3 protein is CASSYSTGVNEKLFF. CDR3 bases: TGTGCCAGCAGTTATTCCACAGGGGTTAATGAAAAACTGTTTTTT.

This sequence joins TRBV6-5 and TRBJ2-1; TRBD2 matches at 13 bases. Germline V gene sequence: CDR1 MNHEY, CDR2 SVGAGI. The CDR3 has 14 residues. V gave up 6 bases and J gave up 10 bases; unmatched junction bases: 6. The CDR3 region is CASRTSGRADEQFF. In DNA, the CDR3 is TGTGCCAGCAGAACTAGCGGGAGGGCCGACGAGCAGTTCTTC.

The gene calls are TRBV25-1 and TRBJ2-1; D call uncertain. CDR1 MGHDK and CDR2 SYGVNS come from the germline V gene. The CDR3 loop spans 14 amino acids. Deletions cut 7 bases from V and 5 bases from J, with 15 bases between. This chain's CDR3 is CASTTGSGHNEQFF. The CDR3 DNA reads TGTGCCAGCACTACCGGGTCAGGACACAATGAGCAGTTCTTC.

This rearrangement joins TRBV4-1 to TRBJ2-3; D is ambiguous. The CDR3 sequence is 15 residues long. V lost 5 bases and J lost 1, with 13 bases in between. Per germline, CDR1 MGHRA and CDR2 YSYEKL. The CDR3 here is CASSEAVTGTDTQYF. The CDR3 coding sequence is TGCGCCAGCAGCGAAGCCGTTACAGGCACAGATACGCAGTATTTT.

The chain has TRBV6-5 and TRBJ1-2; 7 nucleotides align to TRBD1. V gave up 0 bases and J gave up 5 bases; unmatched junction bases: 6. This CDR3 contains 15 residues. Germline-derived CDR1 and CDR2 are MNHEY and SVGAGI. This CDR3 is CASSYSRGRGYGYTF. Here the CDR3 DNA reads TGTGCCAGCAGTTACTCAAGGGGGCGGGGATATGGCTACACCTTC.

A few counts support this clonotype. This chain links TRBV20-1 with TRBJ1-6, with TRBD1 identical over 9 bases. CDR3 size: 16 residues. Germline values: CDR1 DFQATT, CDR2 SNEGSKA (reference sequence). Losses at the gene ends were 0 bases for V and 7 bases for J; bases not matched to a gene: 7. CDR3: CSARDLQGAYNSPLHF. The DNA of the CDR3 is TGCAGTGCTAGAGATTTACAGGGGGCTTACAATTCACCCCTCCACTTT.

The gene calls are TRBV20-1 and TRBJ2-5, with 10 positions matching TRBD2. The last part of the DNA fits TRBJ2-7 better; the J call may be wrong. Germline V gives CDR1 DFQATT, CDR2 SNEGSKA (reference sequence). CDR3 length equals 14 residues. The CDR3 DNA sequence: TGCAGTGCGCCGAGCGGGAGGGCCTTTCGCGAGCAGTACTTC. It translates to CSAPSGRAFREQYF.

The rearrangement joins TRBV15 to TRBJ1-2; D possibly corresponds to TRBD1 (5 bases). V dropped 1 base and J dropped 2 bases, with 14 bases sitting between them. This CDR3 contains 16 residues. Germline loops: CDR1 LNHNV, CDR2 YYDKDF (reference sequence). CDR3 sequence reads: CATSRGYQGWNYGYTF. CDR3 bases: TGTGCCACCAGCAGAGGTTACCAGGGATGGAACTATGGCTACACCTTC.

CDR3 DNA sequence: TGTGCCAGCAGCCAACTAGCGGGGGGGCTCGATGAGCAGTACTTC. Translated: CASSQLAGGLDEQYF. The rearrangement joins TRBV12-3 or TRBV12-4 to TRBJ2-7; 13 bases are a match to TRBD2. V lost 6 bases, J lost 7 bases, and 9 bases stayed unmatched. The CDR3 consists of 15 residues.

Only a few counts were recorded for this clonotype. Here the CDR3 reads CASSSTSGHAYEQYF. CDR3 sequence (DNA): TGTGCCAGCAGCTCGACTAGCGGTCACGCCTACGAGCAGTACTTC. The rearrangement joins TRBV7-2 to TRBJ2-7; 9 nucleotides match TRBD2. From germline, CDR1 is SGHTA and CDR2 FQGNSA. V was clipped by 4 bases and J by 2 bases; unmatched bases: 6. The CDR3 sequence is 15 residues long.

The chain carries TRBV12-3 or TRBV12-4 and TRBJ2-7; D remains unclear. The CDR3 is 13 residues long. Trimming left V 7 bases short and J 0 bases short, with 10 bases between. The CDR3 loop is CASTLMGSYEQYF. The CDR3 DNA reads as TGTGCCAGCACCCTGATGGGCTCCTACGAGCAGTACTTC.